This entry is about one T cell receptor (beta chain). The antigen remains unidentified. The data belong to a study of cytomegalovirus exposure and HLA in healthy donors. At the level of the study: From about 180 million T cells, an earlier analysis saw approximately 120 million unique TCR beta sequences.

The CDR3 has 17 amino acids. Germline lookup yields CDR1 SGHAT and CDR2 FQDESV (reference sequence). J gave up 5 bases and V 5 bases, and 11 bases lay outside the gene matches. The study's findings and limits: Some V segments, TRBV6-2 and TRBV6-3 among them, were indistinguishable and were therefore excluded.

PCR amplification relied on 60 Vbeta primers (plus 13 Jbeta primers). TCRdb's table, derived via immunoSEQ multiplex PCR, lists solely in-frame clones and lacks some. Of 95,000 to 150,000 clones listed, roughly 79% are singletons. Sequences were obtained from PBMCs. The V and J genes are TRBV11-1 and TRBJ2-5; 13 nucleotides match TRBD2. This receptor was obtained from a woman aged 40 to 50 in good health and CMV-seronegative. CDR3 in amino acids: CASSARLLAGGRETQYF. CDR3 DNA: TGTGCCAGCAGCGCCCGACTACTAGCGGGGGGGCGGGAGACCCAGTACTTC.